The entry below describes one TCR beta chain. Sequenced by immunoSEQ multiplex PCR; TCRdb stores in-frame clones only, minus some. Of 350,000 to 450,000 clones in the sample, approximately 81% were seen once. The sample comes from a study of blood T cell repertoires in COVID-19. V was pared by 5 bases and J by 9 bases, with 10 bases between. CDR1 is KGHDR and CDR2 is SFDVKD in the germline V gene. The CDR3 contains 12 residues. V usage is TRBV24-1 and J usage is TRBJ2-1; TRBD2 is a possible D gene (5 bases). Sequences were obtained from peripheral blood. This clonotype was obtained from a woman between 18 and 30 years old with acute or convalescent COVID-19. The CDR3 sequence is CATSAFGGEQFF. CDR3 sequence (DNA): TGTGCCACCAGTGCCTTCGGAGGTGAGCAGTTCTTC.